Listed here is a single T cell receptor (beta chain). The target antigen is unknown. Produced via immunoSEQ multiplex PCR; TCRdb's table is partial and in-frame only. The data contain about 130,000 clones, approximately 88% of them singletons. These data belong to a study of T cell responses to AZD1222 COVID-19 vaccine. Study-level results: Regions 160-218 and 743-854 held dominance among vaccine-associated CD4 TCRs, which spanned spike. Donors were chiefly white British, with a greater number of females, and clonal diversity was perhaps underestimated. Only six or seven AZD1222 recipients were seropositive at baseline.

V lost 5 bases to trimming and J lost 0 bases, with 11 bases between them. Germline V gives CDR1 MDHEN, CDR2 SYDVKM. The CDR3 runs 15 residues. The chain employs TRBV28 and TRBJ1-3; D gene ambiguous. Sequencing was performed on peripheral blood, taken on day 0 of MenACWY control vaccination. The TCR originated in an adult in good health. The CDR3 protein is CASSPLEGSGNTIYF. CDR3 sequence (DNA): TGTGCCAGCAGTCCCCTTGAGGGCTCTGGAAACACCATATATTTT.